This TCR beta chain was recovered during a study of blood T cell repertoires in COVID-19. Whole-study context: Material from acute and convalescent COVID-19 was sourced from the United States, Italy and Spain.

V gave up 8 bases and J gave up 0 bases, with 20 bases separating them. The CDR3 is 18 amino acids. Looked up from germline, CDR1 is KGHSH and CDR2 is LQKENI. Per the study methods: Amplified reference gene primers provided the basis for estimating nucleated cell counts. The protocol was immunoSEQ multiplex PCR, while the TCRdb copy is restricted to in-frame clones and leaves out a portion. V, J and clone size derive from that table, while D and trimming were established from the DNA sequence. The profile covers more than 300,000 clones, with under 95% appearing a single time and around 3.5% taken by the ten largest.

This sequence joins TRBV18 and TRBJ2-6; possibly TRBD2 for D (6 bases). The sequenced sample consisted of peripheral blood. The TCR originated in a woman aged 18-30 years who had recovered from COVID-19. CDR3 bases: TGTGCCAGCCCAGAGCGGGCCAGGGCGATCTCTGGGGCCAACGTCCTGACTTTC. Its protein product is CASPERARAISGANVLTF.